A single sample gave rise to the 26 T cell receptor beta chains below, sequenced in a study of T cells after yellow fever vaccination (dated by TCRdb to 2018 to 2020). Library preparation employed 5' RACE. Sequencing was performed on an Illumina NovaSeq 6000. TCRdb cleaned the public reads at Q25 with fastp, built clones with MiXCR and kept in-frame beta chains. Rows are combined by CDR3 protein, so each entry shows the most common genes and DNA. The sample contains over 250,000 distinct CDR3 sequences, over 4.5% of them found a single time. More than 3% of the sample is in the top ten clones. The sample's treatment or condition, from its label and the paper: live attenuated yellow fever vaccine strain. The material sequenced was CD4+ T cells sorted from PBMCs, taken on the day of the yellow fever booster vaccination. All receptors come from a man younger than 35 who received the YFV17D yellow fever vaccine.

This clonotype has only a few counts. The V call is TRBV20-1, the J call TRBJ1-1; D gene ambiguous. The CDR3 extends over 8 amino acids. CDR1 DFQATT and CDR2 SNEGSKA come from the germline V gene (reference sequence). The CDR3 coding sequence is TGCAGAGCCCTTGAAGCTTTCTTT. Amino acids: CRALEAFF.

This clonotype was counted many times. The J gene is TRBJ2-7, the V gene TRBV6-2 or TRBV6-3, with D maybe TRBD2 (6 bases). There are 13 residues in the CDR3. From germline, CDR1 is MNHEY and CDR2 SVGEGT. With 4 bases removed from V and 2 bases from J, the gap between germline ends came to 9 bases. The CDR3 nucleotides read TGTGCCAGCAGTTTGACTAGGGCCTACGAGCAGTACTTC. Its translation is CASSLTRAYEQYF.

The sample holds many counts of this clonotype. The rearrangement uses TRBV12-3 or TRBV12-4 and TRBJ2-4, with no clear D. Trimming took 7 bases from V and 8 from J, leaving 15 bases between them. The CDR3 loop spans 13 amino acids. CDR3 bases: TGTGCCAGCACCTTTCGGAGAGGTTACATTCAGTACTTC. It yields the protein CASTFRRGYIQYF.

The J gene is TRBJ2-3, the V gene TRBV23-1; no firm D call. TRBV23-1 is identified as an open reading frame with a role that is uncertain. The CDR3 has 12 amino acids. The V end lost 0 bases, the J end lost 6 bases, and 4 bases lay between the germline ends. This CDR3 is CASSQSEDTQYF. The CDR3 DNA is TGCGCCAGCAGTCAATCAGAGGATACGCAGTATTTT.

This clonotype was found a few times. This chain joins TRBV7-2 and TRBJ2-3; D gene ambiguous. This CDR3 is 11 amino acids long. Trimming removed 10 bases from V and 1 base from J, with 6 bases in between. The germline CDR1 and CDR2 sequences are SGHTA and FQGNSA. The CDR3 reads CATGRTDTQYF. The DNA for the CDR3 is TGTGCCACCGGACGCACAGATACGCAGTATTTT.

This clonotype was counted only a few times. The chain is built from TRBV7-2 and TRBJ2-2; D perhaps matches TRBD1 (6 bases). CDR1 and CDR2 from the germline V gene are SGHTA and FQGNSA. Trimming took 5 bases from V and 6 from J, leaving 16 bases between them. The length of the CDR3 is 15 residues. The CDR3 reads CASSTGRTRPGELFF. CDR3 bases: TGTGCCAGCAGCACAGGGCGTACAAGGCCCGGGGAGCTGTTTTTT.

This chain uses TRBV21-1 with TRBJ2-3; TRBD1, as called in the table, went unchecked against the DNA. TRBV21-1 is described as a pseudogene. The CDR3 spans 19 residues. The CDR3 sequence: CASSKEDSEGGPFGDTQYF. CDR3 sequence (DNA): TGTGCCAGCAGCAAAGAAGACTCGGAGGGGGGGCCTTTTGGCGATACGCAGTATTTT.

This clonotype was recorded many times. This chain uses TRBV6-5 with TRBJ1-2; 7 bases align to TRBD1. This CDR3 region has 14 residues. The V gene end was trimmed by 6 bases and the J gene end by 4 bases; junction bases not matched to a gene: 8. Per the germline V gene, CDR1 is MNHEY and CDR2 is SVGAGI. The CDR3 DNA follows: TGTGCCAGCAGACCTGGGGACAGTCTCTATGGCTACACCTTC. Amino acids: CASRPGDSLYGYTF.

This clonotype was detected many times. The chain's CDR3 is CASSWLGQGGTEAFF. CDR3 in DNA: TGCGCCAGCAGCTGGTTGGGACAGGGGGGGACTGAAGCTTTCTTT. V usage is TRBV5-1 and J usage is TRBJ1-1; 11 bases are a match to TRBD1. The CDR3 is made up of 15 amino acids. J gave up 5 bases and V 3 bases, and 6 bases lay outside the gene matches. The germline gives CDR1 SGHRS, CDR2 YFSETQ.

The chain uses TRBV20-1 and TRBJ2-7; no firm D call. Per the germline V gene, CDR1 is DFQATT and CDR2 is SNEGSKA (reference sequence). This CDR3 region has 14 residues. With 0 bases removed from V and 6 bases from J, the gap between germline ends came to 15 bases. The CDR3 here is CSARDSAFASEQYV. The DNA for the CDR3 is TGCAGTGCTAGAGATTCCGCCTTCGCGAGCGAGCAGTACGTC.

The chain combines TRBV6-5 with TRBJ2-5; D uncertain. CDR3 length: 13 residues. V was shortened by 5 bases and J by 5 bases, with 12 bases between the two germline ends. Germline CDR1 is MNHEY and CDR2 is SVGAGI. CDR3 in DNA: TGTGCCAGCAGTCTTGGGTCGGCGGAGACCCAGTACTTC. It encodes CASSLGSAETQYF.

This chain connects TRBV21-1 to TRBJ1-6; the table's D call, TRBD1, has no DNA check behind it. TRBV21-1 is a pseudogene. The CDR3 spans 17 residues. The CDR3 nucleotides read TGTGCCAGCAGCAAAAGTGGTTTCGGGACATATAATTCACCCCTCCACTTT. Its protein is CASSKSGFGTYNSPLHF.

This clonotype showed up many times. The chain couples TRBV7-2 to TRBJ2-5; the match to TRBD1 covers 7 bases. Germline V gene sequence: CDR1 SGHTA, CDR2 FQGNSA. J was trimmed by 7 bases and V by 5 bases; bases with no gene match: 13. The CDR3 has 15 residues. The DNA for the CDR3 is TGTGCCAGCAGCCCGTCCCGGACAGGTCCAGGGACCCAGTACTTC. This translates into CASSPSRTGPGTQYF. The full variable domain, rest sourced from reference TRBV7-2 and TRBJ2-5, is GAGVSQSPSNKVTEKGKDVELRCDPISGHTALYWYRQSLGQGLEFLIYFQGNSAPDKSGLPSDRFSAERTGGSVSTLTIQRTQQEDSAVYLCASSPSRTGPGTQYFGPGTRLLVL.

This clonotype has more than one count but fewer than ten. V and J are TRBV5-1 and TRBJ1-4; 10 bases line up with TRBD1. The germline V gene has CDR1 SGHRS and CDR2 YFSETQ. This CDR3 comprises 17 residues. V was clipped by 4 bases and J by 3 bases; unmatched bases: 9. In DNA form, the CDR3 reads TGCGCCAGCAGCATTGACAGGGGGCCCTCGGCTAATGAAAAACTGTTTTTT. As protein: CASSIDRGPSANEKLFF. The whole variable domain, remainder taken from reference TRBV5-1 and TRBJ1-4, is KAGVTQTPRYLIKTRGQQVTLSCSPISGHRSVSWYQQTPGQGLQFLFEYFSETQRNKGNFPGRFSGRQFSNSRSEMNVSTLELGDSALYLCASSIDRGPSANEKLFFGSGTQLSVL.

By sample fraction, this clonotype is medium-sized. This chain links TRBV7-9 with TRBJ2-3; D not resolved. This CDR3 region has 13 residues. Trimming cost V 5 bases and J 4 bases, with 10 bases left between them. Germline V gene sequence: CDR1 SEHNR, CDR2 FQNEAQ (reference sequence). The CDR3 nucleotides are TGTGCCAGCAGCCCCAGGACCGCAGATACGCAGTATTTT. It is translated as CASSPRTADTQYF.

This clonotype was seen at least ten times. The chain links TRBV7-3 to TRBJ2-2; D not certain. CDR1 is SGHTA and CDR2 is FQGTGA in the germline V gene. V was pared by 5 bases and J by 1 base, with 11 bases between. This CDR3 has 15 residues. The CDR3 loop reads CASSRDGWNTGELFF. The CDR3 DNA follows: TGTGCCAGCAGCCGAGACGGCTGGAACACCGGGGAGCTGTTTTTT. The full variable domain, rest sourced from reference TRBV7-3 and TRBJ2-2, is GAGVSQTPSNKVTEKGKYVELRCDPISGHTALYWYRQSLGQGPEFLIYFQGTGAADDSGLPNDRFFAVRPEGSVSTLKIQRTERGDSAVYLCASSRDGWNTGELFFGEGSRLTVL.

This clonotype was recorded at least ten times. The rearrangement uses TRBV7-9 and TRBJ1-4; TRBD1 aligns across 10 bases. There are 14 residues in the CDR3. Losses at the gene ends were 5 bases for V and 8 bases for J; bases not matched to a gene: 5. Germline CDR1 and CDR2: SEHNR and FQNEAQ (reference sequence). The CDR3 nucleotides are TGTGCCAGCAGCGTCGGACAGGGGGGCGAAAAACTGTTTTTT. It is translated as CASSVGQGGEKLFF.

There are a few counts of this clonotype. The J gene is TRBJ2-4, the V gene TRBV4-3, with TRBD1 matching 9 bases. Germline CDR1 reads LGHNA; CDR2 reads YSLEER. This CDR3 contains 15 residues. V lost 4 bases to trimming and J lost 8 bases; unmatched junction nucleotides: 9. The CDR3 coding sequence is TGCGCCAGCAGCCCCGGGACAGGGCTTCGAGACATTCAGTACTTC. Its translation: CASSPGTGLRDIQYF.

This clonotype was seen repeatedly, ten times or more. The chain has TRBV29-1 and TRBJ2-3; maybe TRBD2 (5 bases). The CDR3 extends over 12 amino acids. Germline V gene lookup returns CDR1 SQVTM and CDR2 ANQGSEA. Trimming removed 5 bases at V and 4 bases at J, with 10 bases between. The CDR3: CSVWASPDTQYF. As DNA, the CDR3 is TGCAGCGTTTGGGCTAGCCCAGATACGCAGTATTTT.

This clonotype was counted at least ten times. The chain carries TRBV15 and TRBJ2-3; 9 nucleotides match TRBD2. V dropped 5 bases and J dropped 0; count of bases not matched to a gene: 3. The CDR3 has 15 amino acids. Germline CDR1 and CDR2: LNHNV and YYDKDF (reference sequence). The CDR3 sequence is CATSGGLASTDTQYF. The CDR3 nucleotides read TGTGCCACCAGCGGAGGACTAGCGAGCACAGATACGCAGTATTTT.

The chain couples TRBV10-3 to TRBJ2-6; D gene uncertain. Germline-derived CDR1 and CDR2 are ENHRY and SYGVKD. The length of the CDR3 is 15 residues. V shed 10 bases and J shed 1 base, with 14 bases lying between them. The CDR3 sequence: CASRPQLSGANVLTF. The CDR3 DNA sequence: TGTGCCAGCAGACCACAGTTGTCTGGGGCCAACGTCCTGACTTTC.

This clonotype has more than one count but fewer than ten. The rearrangement uses TRBV6-6 and TRBJ1-4, with TRBD1 matching over 9 bases. The CDR3 runs to 16 residues. The J segment lost 8 bases and the V segment lost 3 bases, leaving 10 bases of the junction unmatched. In germline, CDR1 is MNHNY, CDR2 SVGAGI (reference sequence). Written as DNA, the CDR3 is TGTGCCAGCAGTTATTCGTCGGGACAGGGAAGGGAAAAACTGTTTTTT. This codes for CASSYSSGQGREKLFF.

This clonotype was found many times. The chain links TRBV5-6 to TRBJ2-3, with 15 positions matching TRBD2. The ends lost 4 bases at V and 4 bases at J; junction bases unmatched: 7. The CDR3 totals 17 residues. The germline gives CDR1 SGHDT, CDR2 YYEEEE. CDR3 sequence (DNA): TGTGCCAGCAGCCGGACTAGCGGGGGGGCCGGGGCAGATACGCAGTATTTT. It encodes CASSRTSGGAGADTQYF.

The sample holds many counts of this clonotype. This chain links TRBV5-1 with TRBJ2-1; D uncertain. The CDR3 has 10 amino acids. Germline V gives CDR1 SGHRS, CDR2 YFSETQ. V was shortened by 8 bases and J by 7 bases, with 7 bases between the two germline ends. CDR3: CARSLNEQFF. The CDR3 nucleotides are TGCGCCAGATCCTTGAATGAGCAGTTCTTC.

The chain employs TRBV25-1 and TRBJ1-6; TRBD1 matches at 9 bases. Per the germline V gene, CDR1 is MGHDK and CDR2 is SYGVNS. There are 16 residues in the CDR3. V shed 5 bases, J shed 6 bases, and the junction held 8 bases outside the gene matches. The CDR3 region has the DNA TGTGCCAGCAGTAACCCGGGACAGGGTGGTAATTCACCCCTCCACTTT. Its protein product is CASSNPGQGGNSPLHF.

This clonotype occurred a few times. The chain recombines TRBV9 with TRBJ1-4; TRBD1 agrees at 9 bases. Germline lookup yields CDR1 SGDLS and CDR2 YYNGEE. After removal of 2 bases from V and 12 bases from J, the junction contained 11 bases not matched to a gene. The CDR3 has 15 residues. This chain's CDR3 is CASSVEPGQGLELFF. The CDR3 DNA reads as TGTGCCAGCAGCGTGGAACCGGGACAGGGCCTGGAACTGTTTTTT.